Listed below are T cell receptor beta chains from one sample, sequenced in a study of regulatory T cells in long-lasting Graves disease. TCRdb passed the multiplex PCR reads through MiXCR, listing each CDR3 protein once. The data show about 450,000 distinct CDR3 sequences, with approximately 16% seen just once and about 10% held by the top ten. The sample was also linked to a second study, of T cells in Graves' hyperthyroidism and ophthalmopathy.

Sequencing was performed on peripheral blood mononuclear cells (PBMCs), taken at new diagnosis, from a patient treated with antithyroid drugs. The receptors were sampled from a woman in her 30s with Graves disease. CDR3s include the opening cysteine and the closing phenylalanine or tryptophan. The order of the fields is V gene, J gene, D gene, clone size, CDR3 length, CDR3 DNA, CDR3 protein. D genes are given only for firm matches. A row's size may be missing; if present it is once, few, many or a size class.

v_gene: TRBV18; j_gene: TRBJ2-5; d_gene: -; abundance: -; len: 13; CDR3nt: TGTGCCAGCTCTCGAAGGGAAGGGGAGACCCAGTACTTC; CDR3aa: CASSRREGETQYF
v_gene: TRBV2; j_gene: TRBJ1-1; d_gene: -; abundance: many; len: 13; CDR3nt: TGTGCCAGCAGGGGATCAGGGCGCTATGAAGCTTTCTTT; CDR3aa: CASRGSGRYEAFF
v_gene: TRBV29-1; j_gene: TRBJ2-3; d_gene: TRBD1; abundance: many; len: 15; CDR3nt: TGCAGCTCTAATGTGGGACAGGGATTCACAGATACGCAGTATTTT; CDR3aa: CSSNVGQGFTDTQYF
v_gene: TRBV5-4; j_gene: TRBJ2-5; d_gene: -; abundance: few; len: 16; CDR3nt: TGTGCCAGCAGCTATCCAACGCGGGGGCCGAGGGGAACCCAGTACTTC; CDR3aa: CASSYPTRGPRGTQYF
v_gene: TRBV27; j_gene: TRBJ1-2; d_gene: -; abundance: -; len: 12; CDR3nt: TGTGCCAGCAGTTTTGGGTCGGGTGGCTACACCTTC; CDR3aa: CASSFGSGGYTF
v_gene: TRBV12-3/TRBV12-4; j_gene: TRBJ1-1; d_gene: -; abundance: many; len: 13; CDR3nt: TGTGCCAGCCTCCCCCGGGAAAACACTGAAGCTTTCTTT; CDR3aa: CASLPRENTEAFF
v_gene: TRBV7-9; j_gene: TRBJ1-6; d_gene: -; abundance: many; len: 13; CDR3nt: TGTGCCAGCAGCTTAGAACGGGATTCACCCCTCCACTTT; CDR3aa: CASSLERDSPLHF
v_gene: TRBV12-3/TRBV12-4; j_gene: TRBJ1-5; d_gene: TRBD1; abundance: many; len: 14; CDR3nt: TGTGCCAGCAGCCGACAGGGGGTAGGGCAGCCCCAGCATTTT; CDR3aa: CASSRQGVGQPQHF
v_gene: TRBV7-2; j_gene: TRBJ2-7; d_gene: -; abundance: many; len: 13; CDR3nt: TGTGCCAGCAGCTTACGGACGTCCTACGAGCAGTACTTC; CDR3aa: CASSLRTSYEQYF
v_gene: TRBV20-1; j_gene: TRBJ2-1; d_gene: TRBD2; abundance: many; len: 14; CDR3nt: TGCAGTGTTCTCGGGACTAGCGAACACAATGAGCAGTTCTTC; CDR3aa: CSVLGTSEHNEQFF
v_gene: TRBV30; j_gene: TRBJ2-7; d_gene: TRBD2; abundance: few; len: 14; CDR3nt: TGTGCCTGGAGCGCGGGACTAGCCTCCTACGAGCAGTACTTC; CDR3aa: CAWSAGLASYEQYF
v_gene: TRBV28; j_gene: TRBJ2-3; d_gene: TRBD1; abundance: many; len: 16; CDR3nt: TGTGCCAGCAGTCTAGTCAGGGGGTTTAACAGAGTTACGCAGTATTTT; CDR3aa: CASSLVRGFNRVTQYF
v_gene: TRBV15; j_gene: TRBJ1-2; d_gene: -; abundance: many; len: 15; CDR3nt: TGTGCCACCAGCATTGCTCGGGACGGCCTCTATGGCTACACCTTC; CDR3aa: CATSIARDGLYGYTF
v_gene: TRBV5-4; j_gene: TRBJ2-7; d_gene: -; abundance: few; len: 14; CDR3nt: TGTGCCAGCAGCTTGGACACAGCGTCCTACGAGCAGTACTTC; CDR3aa: CASSLDTASYEQYF
v_gene: TRBV4-1; j_gene: TRBJ2-4; d_gene: TRBD1; abundance: -; len: 14; CDR3nt: TGCGCCAGCAGCCAGGGACAGGGGTTAAACATTCAGTACTTC; CDR3aa: CASSQGQGLNIQYF
v_gene: TRBV7-2; j_gene: TRBJ2-1; d_gene: TRBD2; abundance: many; len: 14; CDR3nt: TGTGCCAGCAGCCCGGGACTAGCGGGAGGTCACCAGTTCTTC; CDR3aa: CASSPGLAGGHQFF
v_gene: TRBV18; j_gene: TRBJ2-7; d_gene: TRBD2; abundance: many; len: 16; CDR3nt: TGTGCCAGCTCACCGATCACTAGCGGTCCCTCCTACGAGCAGTACTTC; CDR3aa: CASSPITSGPSYEQYF
v_gene: TRBV28; j_gene: TRBJ2-5; d_gene: -; abundance: few; len: 17; CDR3nt: TGTGCCAGCAGTTTTGGGGGGCTAAATCCCCTGGGAGAGACCCAGTACTTC; CDR3aa: CASSFGGLNPLGETQYF
v_gene: TRBV7-2; j_gene: TRBJ2-7; d_gene: -; abundance: many; len: 12; CDR3nt: TGTGCCAGCAGCGGGAACCTGGCAGAGCAGTACTTC; CDR3aa: CASSGNLAEQYF
v_gene: TRBV9; j_gene: TRBJ2-7; d_gene: -; abundance: many; len: 18; CDR3nt: TGTGCCAGCAGCGTATCATTGGGGTTCCCACTAGACTCCTACGAGCAGTACTTC; CDR3aa: CASSVSLGFPLDSYEQYF
v_gene: TRBV28; j_gene: TRBJ2-1; d_gene: TRBD1; abundance: many; len: 13; CDR3nt: TGTGCCAGCACCCCCAGGGGGCTAAGTGAGCAGTTCTTC; CDR3aa: CASTPRGLSEQFF
v_gene: TRBV20-1; j_gene: TRBJ2-1; d_gene: TRBD1; abundance: many; len: 13; CDR3nt: TGCAGTGCCGACAGGGTTAACTACAATGAGCAGTTCTTC; CDR3aa: CSADRVNYNEQFF
v_gene: TRBV18; j_gene: TRBJ2-1; d_gene: -; abundance: many; len: 14; CDR3nt: TGTGCCAGCTCACCACCTTCCCGAGACAATGAGCAGTTCTTC; CDR3aa: CASSPPSRDNEQFF
v_gene: TRBV12-3/TRBV12-4; j_gene: TRBJ2-1; d_gene: TRBD2; abundance: -; len: 15; CDR3nt: TGTGCCAGCAGTTTGGATGCGGGAGGTTACAATGAGCAGTTCTTC; CDR3aa: CASSLDAGGYNEQFF
v_gene: TRBV18; j_gene: TRBJ2-7; d_gene: -; abundance: -; len: 17; CDR3nt: TGTGCCAGCTCACCACCGGGAGGGGGAGCACTGAAATACGAGCAGTACTTC; CDR3aa: CASSPPGGGALKYEQYF
v_gene: TRBV19; j_gene: TRBJ1-2; d_gene: -; abundance: few; len: 16; CDR3nt: TGTGCCAGTAGTATTGTACCGGGGCCAGCTAACTATGGCTACACCTTC; CDR3aa: CASSIVPGPANYGYTF
v_gene: TRBV28; j_gene: TRBJ1-5; d_gene: -; abundance: many; len: 12; CDR3nt: TGTGCCAGCAGTTTCGGAGGGAGGCCCCAGCATTTT; CDR3aa: CASSFGGRPQHF